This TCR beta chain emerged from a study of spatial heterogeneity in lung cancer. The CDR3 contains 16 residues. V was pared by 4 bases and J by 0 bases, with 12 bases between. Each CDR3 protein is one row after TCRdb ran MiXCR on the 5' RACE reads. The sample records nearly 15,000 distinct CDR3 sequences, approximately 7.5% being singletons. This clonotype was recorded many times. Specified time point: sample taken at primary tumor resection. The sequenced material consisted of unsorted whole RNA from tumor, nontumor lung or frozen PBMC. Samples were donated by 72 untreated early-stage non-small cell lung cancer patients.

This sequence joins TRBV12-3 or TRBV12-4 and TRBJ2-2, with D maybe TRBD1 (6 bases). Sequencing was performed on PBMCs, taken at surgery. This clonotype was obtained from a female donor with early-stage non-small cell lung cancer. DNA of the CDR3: TGTGCCAGCAGTTCCCCAGGGGCCTCGAACACCGGGGAGCTGTTTTTT. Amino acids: CASSSPGASNTGELFF.